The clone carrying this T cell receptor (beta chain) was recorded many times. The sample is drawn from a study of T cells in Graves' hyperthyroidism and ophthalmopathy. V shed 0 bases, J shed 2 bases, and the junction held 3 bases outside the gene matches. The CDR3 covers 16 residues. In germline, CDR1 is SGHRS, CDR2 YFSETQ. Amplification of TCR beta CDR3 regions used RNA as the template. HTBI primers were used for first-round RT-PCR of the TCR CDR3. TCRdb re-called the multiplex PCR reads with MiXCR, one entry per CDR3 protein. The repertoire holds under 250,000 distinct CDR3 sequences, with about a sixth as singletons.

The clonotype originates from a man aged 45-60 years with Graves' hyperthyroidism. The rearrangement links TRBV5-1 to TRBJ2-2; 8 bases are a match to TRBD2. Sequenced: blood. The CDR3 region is CASSLASGRNTGELFF. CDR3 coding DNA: TGCGCCAGCAGCTTGGCAAGCGGGAGAAACACCGGGGAGCTGTTTTTT.